The following is a T cell receptor (beta chain) sequence with its context. The target antigen is unknown. The source of the sample is a study of OX40 agonist ivuxolimab in advanced cancers. Study results and limitations: Among patients with partial responses at 0.1-3.0 mg/kg, clonal expansion was among the lowest. On average, a greater number of expanded clones characterised CD8+ T cells relative to CD4+. Clonal expansion by week 6 occurred in CD4+ and CD8+ blood T cells (at 0.1 to 3.0 mg/kg).

Some clones are missing from TCRdb's copy, which holds only in-frame ones; the method was immunoSEQ multiplex PCR. The data show about 41,000 clones, roughly four fifths seen once. This TCR was recovered from an adult with an advanced solid tumor such as melanoma, head and neck, liver or kidney cancer. Sequencing used CD4+ or CD8+ T cells sorted from blood, obtained in a trial of the OX40 agonist ivuxolimab.

CDR3 coding DNA: TGTGCCAGCAGCCCTTCCCTAGAGCACACTGAAGCTTTCTTT. As protein: CASSPSLEHTEAFF. The chain joins TRBV7-2 to TRBJ1-1; D gene ambiguous. Germline lookup yields CDR1 SGHTA and CDR2 FQGNSA. Trimming left V 5 bases short and J 3 bases short, with 13 bases between. The CDR3 spans 14 residues.